The source of this T cell receptor beta chain is a study of cytomegalovirus exposure and HLA in healthy donors. Overall study findings and caveats: In the analysis, some V segments, TRBV6-2 and TRBV6-3 included, were excluded as indistinguishable. The authors enumerated over 150 TCR beta chains as linked to cytomegalovirus. Per a later analysis, HLA-associated TCR beta chains showed more clonal expansion than other, equally common TCR beta chains.

A word on this clone: Its antigen remains unidentified.

The study sampled nominally healthy donors, though unrecorded immune exposures were likely. The PCR contained 60 Vbeta and 13 Jbeta primers. Sequenced by immunoSEQ multiplex PCR; TCRdb stores in-frame clones only, minus some. The sample gives 150,000 to 200,000 clones, more than 75% of which show up once; 2% to 2.5% is in the top ten. The V and J ends lost 5 bases and 7 bases, in that order; junction bases with no gene match: 3. This CDR3 contains 12 residues. Per germline, CDR1 SGHTA and CDR2 FQGTGA. The chain combines TRBV7-3 with TRBJ1-2; 8 bases match TRBD1. Sample: PBMCs. The source of this sequence is a woman younger than 45 in good health and CMV-seropositive. The chain's CDR3 is CASSPGQGGYTF. The CDR3 DNA follows: TGTGCCAGCAGCCCAGGACAGGGTGGCTACACCTTC.